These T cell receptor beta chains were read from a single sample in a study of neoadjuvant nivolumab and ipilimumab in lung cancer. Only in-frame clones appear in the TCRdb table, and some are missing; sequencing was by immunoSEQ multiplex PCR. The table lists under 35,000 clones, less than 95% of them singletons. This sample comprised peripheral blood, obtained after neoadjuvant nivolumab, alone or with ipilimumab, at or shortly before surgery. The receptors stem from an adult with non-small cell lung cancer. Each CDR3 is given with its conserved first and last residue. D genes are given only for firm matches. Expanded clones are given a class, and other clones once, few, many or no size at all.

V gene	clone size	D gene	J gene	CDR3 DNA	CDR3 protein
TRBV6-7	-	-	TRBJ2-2	TGTGCCAGCAGTTACGTCTTTGACAGGACGAACACCGGGGAGCTGTTTTTT	CASSYVFDRTNTGELFF
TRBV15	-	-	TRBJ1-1	TGTGCCACCAGCAGAGATTGGGGGCCTGAAGCTTTCTTT	CATSRDWGPEAFF
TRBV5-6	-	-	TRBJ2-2	TGTGCCAGCAGCATCTTGGGGCGAACCGGGGAGCTGTTTTTT	CASSILGRTGELFF
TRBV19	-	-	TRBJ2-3	TGTGCCAGTAGTATAGGGACGGGCGGCACAGATACGCAGTATTTT	CASSIGTGGTDTQYF
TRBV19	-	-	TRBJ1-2	TGTGCCAGTAGTAACAGGGCGGGCTATGGCTACACCTTC	CASSNRAGYGYTF
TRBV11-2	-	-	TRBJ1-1	TGTGCCAGCAGCTCCATGGCGGGGGCGAACACTGAAGCTTTCTTT	CASSSMAGANTEAFF
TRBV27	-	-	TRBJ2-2	TGTGCCAGCAGTTTATTTTGGGGGGAAGGAACCGGGGAGCTGTTTTTT	CASSLFWGEGTGELFF
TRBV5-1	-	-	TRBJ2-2	TGCGCCAGCAGATTGGACGGGACCGGGGAGCTGTTTTTT	CASRLDGTGELFF
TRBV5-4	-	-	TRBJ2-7	TGTGCCAGCAGCTTGCCCGGGGATAACTACGAGCAGTACTTC	CASSLPGDNYEQYF
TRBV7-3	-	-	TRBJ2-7	TGTGCCAGCAGCGTCGATGGCAGCTCCTACGAGCAGTACTTC	CASSVDGSSYEQYF
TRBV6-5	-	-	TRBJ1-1	TGTGCCAGCAGTTCAACAGGGTCGTTTGAAGCTTTCTTT	CASSSTGSFEAFF
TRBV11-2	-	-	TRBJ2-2	TGTGCCAGCACCCCGCCGGCCGGGGAGCTGTTTTTT	CASTPPAGELFF
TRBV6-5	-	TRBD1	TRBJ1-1	TGTGCCGCGCGAGACAGGGGGTTTGAAGCTTTCTTT	CAARDRGFEAFF
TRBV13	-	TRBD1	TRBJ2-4	TGTGCCAGCAGCCTCGGGGACAGGGCATACATTCAGTACTTC	CASSLGDRAYIQYF
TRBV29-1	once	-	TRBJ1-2	TGCAGCGTTGATAGGGGAGGAGGCTACACCTTC	CSVDRGGGYTF
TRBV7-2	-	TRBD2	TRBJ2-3	TGTGCCAGCAGCTCCTCTAGCGGGGGGGCCTGGGATACGCAGTATTTT	CASSSSSGGAWDTQYF
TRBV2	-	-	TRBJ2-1	TGTGCCAGCAGACGAAGTCGCAATGAGCAGTTCTTC	CASRRSRNEQFF
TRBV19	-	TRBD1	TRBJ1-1	TGTGCCAGTAGGAGGACAGGGGCGAACACTGAAGCTTTCTTT	CASRRTGANTEAFF
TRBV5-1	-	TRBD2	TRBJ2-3	TGCGCCAGCAGCTTGGGTCTAGCGGGCGCCGGGGCAGATACGCAGTATTTT	CASSLGLAGAGADTQYF
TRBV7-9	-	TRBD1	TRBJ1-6	TGTGCCAGCAGCTACGAAGGGGGCAATTCACCCCTCCACTTT	CASSYEGGNSPLHF
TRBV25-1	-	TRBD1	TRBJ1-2	TGTGCCAGCAGTGGCGACCCTAGACAGGGAAAGGGTGGCTACACCTTC	CASSGDPRQGKGGYTF
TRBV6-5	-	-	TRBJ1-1	TGTGCCAGCAGGACCCCTGTTGGTGGCACTGAAGCTTTCTTT	CASRTPVGGTEAFF
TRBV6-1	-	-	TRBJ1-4	TGTGCCAGCACCGGGGACCGTAATGAAAAACTGTTTTTT	CASTGDRNEKLFF
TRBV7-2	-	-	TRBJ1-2	TGTGCCAGCAGCTTAGGCGGGCCGGGAGCTAACTATGGCTACACCTTC	CASSLGGPGANYGYTF
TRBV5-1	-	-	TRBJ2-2	TGCGCCAGCAGCTTGGTACAGGGGAACACCGGGGAGCTGTTTTTT	CASSLVQGNTGELFF
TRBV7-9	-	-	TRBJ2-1	TGTGCCAGCAGCTTAAGCGTAGGGGACAATGAGCAGTTCTTC	CASSLSVGDNEQFF
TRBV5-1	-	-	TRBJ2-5	TGCGCCAGCAGCCAAATCCCCGGGCTAGCCCAAGAGACCCAGTACTTC	CASSQIPGLAQETQYF
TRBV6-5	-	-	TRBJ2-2	TGTGCCAGCAGCCCCCTTTCCGGGGAGCTGTTTTTT	CASSPLSGELFF
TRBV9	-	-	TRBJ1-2	TGTGCCAGCAGCGTAGGATGGGCCTATGGCTACACCTTC	CASSVGWAYGYTF
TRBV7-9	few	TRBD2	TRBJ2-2	TGTGCCAGCAGCTCACGACTAGCGGGGGGGCCCGGGGAGCTGTTTTTT	CASSSRLAGGPGELFF
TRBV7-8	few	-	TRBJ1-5	TGTGCCAGCAGCAACGACATCAATCAGCCCCAGCATTTT	CASSNDINQPQHF
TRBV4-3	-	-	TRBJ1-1	TGCGCCAGCAGCCAGGCGCGACAGCTGGGCACTGAAGCTTTCTTT	CASSQARQLGTEAFF
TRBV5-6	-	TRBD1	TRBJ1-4	TGTGCCAGCAGCTTCAAAGGACAGGGGATTGAAAAACTGTTTTTT	CASSFKGQGIEKLFF
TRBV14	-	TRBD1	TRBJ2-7	TGTGCCAGCAGCCCCCGACAGGGCCCCTACGAGCAGTACTTC	CASSPRQGPYEQYF
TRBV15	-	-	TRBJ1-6	TGTGCCACCAGCAGAGATCGGGCAGGGCTGAATTCACCCCTCCACTTT	CATSRDRAGLNSPLHF
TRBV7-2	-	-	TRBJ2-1	TGTGCCAGCAGCTTAGAGGTAGCCAGCTCCTACAATGAGCAGTTCTTC	CASSLEVASSYNEQFF
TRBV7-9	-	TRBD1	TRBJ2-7	TGTGCCAGCAGCTTAGCGCCGGGACAGATAAACTACGAGCAGTACTTC	CASSLAPGQINYEQYF
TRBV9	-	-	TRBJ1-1	TGTGCCAGCAGCGTAGGGGGAGGGGGAACTGAAGCTTTCTTT	CASSVGGGGTEAFF
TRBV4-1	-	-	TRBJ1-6	TGCGCCAGCAGCCAAGGGGTAAAAGCAGGATCGAGTTCACCCCTCCACTTT	CASSQGVKAGSSSPLHF
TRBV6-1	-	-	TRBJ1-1	TGTGCCAGCAGTGGGACATCCCGGCACACTGAAGCTTTCTTT	CASSGTSRHTEAFF
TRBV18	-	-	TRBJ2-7	TGTGCCAGCTCCCCATCGGGTGGGGGAGCCTACGAGCAGTACTTC	CASSPSGGGAYEQYF
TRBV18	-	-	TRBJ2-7	TGTGCCAGCTCACCACCTTTGCAGGGGAGCGAGCAGTACTTC	CASSPPLQGSEQYF
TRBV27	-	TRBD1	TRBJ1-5	TGTGCCAGCAGTTCGACAGGGAGGTCCTTCTTCCAGCATTTT	CASSSTGRSFFQHF
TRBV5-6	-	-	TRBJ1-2	TGTGCCAGCAGCTTAGGTACAGGTACGGGCTACACCTTC	CASSLGTGTGYTF
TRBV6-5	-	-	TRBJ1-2	TGTGCCAGCAGCCCCGGGGATAGCGGTGGCTACACCTTC	CASSPGDSGGYTF
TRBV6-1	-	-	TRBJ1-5	TGTGCCAGCAGTGGATATGAAGGTCAGCCCCAGCATTTT	CASSGYEGQPQHF